One sample yielded the 27 T cell receptor beta chains listed below, sequenced in a study of somatic mutations in cytotoxic T cells in rheumatoid arthritis. The table came from immunoSEQ multiplex PCR; TCRdb's copy has only in-frame clones and leaves some out. The sample contains roughly 14,000 clones, about 83% of which appear only once. The sequencing sample was made of CD8+ T cells sorted from blood. All receptors derive from an adult with rheumatoid arthritis.

The chain employs TRBV7-9 and TRBJ2-3; unclear D gene. The CDR3 sequence is 14 residues long. Germline V CDR1 and CDR2: SEHNR, FQNEAQ (reference sequence). V was pared by 3 bases and J by 6 bases, with 13 bases between. The CDR3 DNA sequence: TGTGCCAGCAGCTTGTATACCATCGGCGATACGCAGTATTTT. It yields the protein CASSLYTIGDTQYF.

V gene TRBV4-1 combines with J gene TRBJ2-1, with TRBD2 identical over 8 bases. The trim removed 0 bases at V and 5 bases at J, leaving 12 bases unmatched. Germline V CDR1 and CDR2: MGHRA, YSYEKL. The CDR3 length is 18 residues. CDR3 sequence (DNA): TGCGCCAGCAGCCAAGAGGAGTGGAGCGGGAGCAAACACAATGAGCAGTTCTTC. Translation gives CASSQEEWSGSKHNEQFF.

V usage is TRBV4-1 and J usage is TRBJ2-3; 9 bases are shared with TRBD2. The V gene end was trimmed by 1 base and the J gene end by 5 bases; junction bases not matched to a gene: 16. Germline assignment: CDR1 MGHRA and CDR2 YSYEKL. This CDR3 is built from 19 residues. In nucleotides, the CDR3 is TGCGCCAGCAGCCAAGTTAGGGGGCTGGGCGGGAGGGGTGGAGATACGCAGTATTTT. Its protein product is CASSQVRGLGGRGGDTQYF.

J is TRBJ1-1 and V is TRBV9; D ambiguous. Trimming pared 4 bases from V and 3 bases from J, leaving 7 bases between. The length of the CDR3 is 12 residues. Germline assignment: CDR1 SGDLS and CDR2 YYNGEE. The CDR3 DNA reads TGTGCCAGCAGCCCCCTTGACACTGAAGCTTTCTTT. Residues: CASSPLDTEAFF.

This clone was counted a single time. The chain employs TRBV6-1 and TRBJ2-7; no reliable D call. CDR1 MNHNS and CDR2 SASEGT come from the germline V gene. The CDR3 spans 14 residues. Deletions cut 1 base from V and 2 bases from J, with 9 bases between. Here the CDR3 reads CASSEDVGTYEQYF. The DNA for the CDR3 is TGTGCCAGCAGTGAAGATGTAGGAACCTACGAGCAGTACTTC.

This chain uses TRBV2 with TRBJ2-3, with D possibly matching TRBD1 (6 bases). Trimming took 4 bases from V and 1 from J, leaving 12 bases between them. The CDR3 has 15 amino acids. Germline V gene sequence: CDR1 SNHLY, CDR2 FYNNEI. The CDR3 DNA reads TGTGCCAGCAGTGGATACCGACAGGGCACAGATACGCAGTATTTT. This gives the protein CASSGYRQGTDTQYF.

This clone showed up just a few times. The chain combines TRBV14 with TRBJ2-2; D is unresolved. Trimming removed 1 base at V and 7 bases at J, with 1 base between. CDR1 and CDR2 (germline): SGHDN, FVKESK. The CDR3 contains 11 residues. The CDR3 DNA follows: TGTGCCAGCAGCCAAGGCGGGGAGCTGTTTTTT. Translated, it gives CASSQGGELFF.

The chain links TRBV14 to TRBJ2-6; weak D call: TRBD2 (5 bases). V was pared by 1 base and J by 3 bases, with 7 bases between. Looked up from germline, CDR1 is SGHDN and CDR2 is FVKESK. The CDR3 sequence is 15 residues long. The CDR3: CASSQAGNGANVLTF. The CDR3 DNA sequence: TGTGCCAGCAGCCAAGCGGGGAATGGGGCCAACGTCCTGACTTTC. Full variable domain (rest looked up from reference TRBV14 and TRBJ2-6): EAGVTQFPSHSVIEKGQTVTLRCDPISGHDNLYWYRRVMGKEIKFLLHFVKESKQDESGMPNNRFLAERTGGTYSTLKVQPAELEDSGVYFCASSQAGNGANVLTFGAGSRLTVL.

The genes are TRBV11-3 and TRBJ2-2; 8 nucleotides agree with TRBD1. Germline loops: CDR1 SGHNT, CDR2 YENEEA. The length of the CDR3 is 16 residues. The V and J ends lost 5 bases and 6 bases, in that order; junction bases with no gene match: 11. CDR3 sequence: CASSGSRGRVPGELFF. CDR3 DNA: TGTGCCAGCAGCGGATCCAGGGGGCGCGTGCCCGGGGAGCTGTTTTTT.

The chain has TRBV2 and TRBJ1-4; D is possibly TRBD1 (5 bases). V lost 7 bases, J lost 8 bases, and 23 bases lay in between. This CDR3 has 16 amino acids. Germline CDR1 SNHLY, CDR2 FYNNEI. The CDR3 spells CASTFDPGTGDEKLFF. For the CDR3, the DNA is TGTGCCAGCACTTTTGACCCCGGTACGGGGGACGAAAAACTGTTTTTT.

The CDR3 DNA reads TGTGCCAGCCGCACTCCTAGCGGGAGTGAAGAGACCCAGTACTTC. It translates to CASRTPSGSEETQYF. The V and J genes are TRBV21-1 and TRBJ2-5; the DNA was not compared with TRBD2, the D call given in the table. TRBV21-1 is an annotated pseudogene. The CDR3 consists of 15 residues.

This clone was detected once. This chain joins TRBV14 and TRBJ2-7; D unclear. This CDR3 has 13 amino acids. Trimming removed 4 bases from V and 2 bases from J, with 9 bases in between. CDR1 SGHDN and CDR2 FVKESK come from the germline V gene. The CDR3 coding sequence is TGTGCCAGCAGCCCCATCAACACCTACGAGCAGTACTTC. It translates to CASSPINTYEQYF. The entire variable domain, with the rest obtained from reference TRBV14 and TRBJ2-7, is as follows: EAGVTQFPSHSVIEKGQTVTLRCDPISGHDNLYWYRRVMGKEIKFLLHFVKESKQDESGMPNNRFLAERTGGTYSTLKVQPAELEDSGVYFCASSPINTYEQYFGPGTRLTVT.

This rearrangement joins TRBV7-2 to TRBJ2-3; 7 nucleotides line up with TRBD2. This CDR3 has 16 amino acids. CDR1 and CDR2 from the germline V gene are SGHTA and FQGNSA. V lost 3 bases, J lost 0 bases, and 6 bases stayed unmatched. The DNA of the CDR3 is TGTGCCAGCAGCTTTTTCGAGCGGGACAGCACAGATACGCAGTATTTT. This codes for CASSFFERDSTDTQYF.

This chain connects TRBV6-4 to TRBJ1-5, with D possibly being TRBD1 (6 bases). V was cut by 3 bases and J by 4 bases, with 13 bases left in between. This CDR3 region has 15 residues. Per the germline V gene, CDR1 is MRHNA and CDR2 is SNTAGT. The CDR3 region has the DNA TGTGCCAGCAGTGATTCCGCGGACAGAAATCAGCCCCAGCATTTT. Protein: CASSDSADRNQPQHF.

The rearrangement uses TRBV10-3 and TRBJ2-5; D tentatively fits TRBD1 or TRBD2 (5 bases each). With 3 bases removed from V and 3 bases from J, the gap between germline ends came to 17 bases. The CDR3 contains 16 residues. The germline V gene encodes CDR1 ENHRY and CDR2 SYGVKD. The CDR3 region has the DNA TGTGCCATCAGTGATTCGGGGCAGACCGAGAAAGAGACCCAGTACTTC. Translated, it gives CAISDSGQTEKETQYF.

V is TRBV27 and J is TRBJ2-3; TRBD1 might be the D (7 bases). V lost 6 bases and J 0 bases, leaving 13 bases between the germline ends. Germline lookup yields CDR1 MNHEY and CDR2 SMNVEV (reference sequence). The CDR3 is made up of 15 amino acids. CDR3 in DNA: TGTGCCAGCAGCCAGGGGGGATCTAGCACAGATACGCAGTATTTT. Translated: CASSQGGSSTDTQYF.

The rearrangement joins TRBV9 to TRBJ2-5; maybe TRBD1 (6 bases). Germline assignment: CDR1 SGDLS and CDR2 YYNGEE. This CDR3 contains 13 residues. V lost 3 bases and J lost 2, with 8 bases in between. The CDR3 is CASSAGTQETQYF. DNA for the CDR3: TGTGCCAGCAGCGCGGGGACACAAGAGACCCAGTACTTC.

This clone was seen a handful of times. One end of the junction varies from germline; a read error may be responsible. This chain joins TRBV28 and TRBJ2-7; TRBD1 matches at 8 bases. Germline values: CDR1 MDHEN, CDR2 SYDVKM. CDR3 length equals 12 residues. The CDR3 sequence: CASSSNAGTGDF. In DNA, the CDR3 is TGTGCCAGCAGTTCCAACGCCGGGACAGGTGACTTC.

This sequence joins TRBV5-4 and TRBJ2-7; TRBD2 aligns across 9 bases. Germline CDR1 and CDR2: SGHNT and YYREEE (reference sequence). Germline trimming cut 6 bases from V and 6 bases from J; bases unmatched to any gene: 10. The CDR3 runs to 14 residues. The CDR3 nucleotides read TGTGCCAGCACCGCTTTCGGCGGGAGGGCCGAGCAGTACTTC. This codes for CASTAFGGRAEQYF.

This clone has only one observation. V usage is TRBV7-9 and J usage is TRBJ1-4; D is perhaps TRBD1 (6 bases). From germline, CDR1 is SEHNR and CDR2 FQNEAQ (reference sequence). The length of the CDR3 is 13 residues. With 6 bases removed from V and 8 bases from J, the gap between germline ends came to 13 bases. This chain's CDR3 is CASSEDRWEKLFF. The DNA of the CDR3 is TGTGCCAGCAGTGAAGACAGGTGGGAAAAACTGTTTTTT.

By share of the sample, this clone is large. V and J are TRBV6-1 and TRBJ2-1; 7 positions match TRBD2. Germline V gene sequence: CDR1 MNHNS, CDR2 SASEGT. The V segment lost 0 bases and the J segment 2 bases; nucleotides outside the gene matches: 1. The CDR3 length is 15 residues. The CDR3 DNA reads as TGTGCCAGCAGTGAAGCGGGAGGGACCTACAATGAGCAGTTCTTC. It codes for CASSEAGGTYNEQFF.

The chain couples TRBV5-6 to TRBJ1-2; D might be TRBD1 (5 bases). The CDR3 is 14 residues long. V shed 3 bases and J shed 7 bases, with 16 bases lying between them. CDR1 and CDR2 from the germline V gene are SGHDT and YYEEEE. The CDR3 protein is CASSWGSGGSGYTF. Here the CDR3 DNA reads TGTGCCAGCAGCTGGGGGTCCGGGGGGAGTGGCTACACCTTC.

This sequence joins TRBV5-6 and TRBJ2-7; a weak D match, TRBD2 (6 bases). Looked up from germline, CDR1 is SGHDT and CDR2 is YYEEEE. Trimming shortened V by 0 bases and J by 7 bases, and 20 bases separated the two germline ends. CDR3 length: 16 residues. CDR3 sequence (DNA): TGTGCCAGCAGCTTGGCGAGGTGGGGGGTATCGAGGGAGCAGTACTTC. Translating it yields CASSLARWGVSREQYF. Full variable domain (missing parts from reference TRBV5-6 and TRBJ2-7): DAGVTQSPTHLIKTRGQQVTLRCSPKSGHDTVSWYQQALGQGPQFIFQYYEEEERQRGNFPDRFSGHQFPNYSSELNVNALLLGDSALYLCASSLARWGVSREQYFGPGTRLTVT.

The V call is TRBV12-5, the J call TRBJ1-5; D possibly corresponds to TRBD1 (6 bases). The germline CDR1 and CDR2 sequences are LGHNT and FRNRAP. The CDR3 is 14 amino acids. V was shortened by 2 bases and J by 3 bases, with 8 bases between the two germline ends. CDR3 loop: CASGLPGVNQPQHF. CDR3 nucleotide sequence: TGTGCTAGTGGTTTGCCAGGGGTCAATCAGCCCCAGCATTTT.

In DNA form, the CDR3 reads TGTGCCACGCGGGACATCGACGCCTATGGCTACACCTTC. Translation gives CATRDIDAYGYTF. This sequence joins TRBV28 and TRBJ1-2, with D tentatively TRBD1 (6 bases). This CDR3 contains 13 residues. V was trimmed by 10 bases and J by 4 bases, leaving 16 bases between them. CDR1 and CDR2 from the germline V gene are MDHEN and SYDVKM.

This clone was found once. This chain uses TRBV27 with TRBJ2-2; D might be TRBD2 (6 bases). V was clipped by 6 bases and J by 1 base, with 15 bases between them. Looked up from germline, CDR1 is MNHEY and CDR2 is SMNVEV (reference sequence). CDR3 length: 16 amino acids. Here the CDR3 DNA reads TGTGCCAGCAGAGGGAACTGGGGAGGGAACACCGGGGAGCTGTTTTTT. Its translation is CASRGNWGGNTGELFF.

The chain links TRBV10-3 to TRBJ2-7; 10 bases map to TRBD1. CDR1 and CDR2 from the germline V gene are ENHRY and SYGVKD. The CDR3 spans 15 residues. The trim removed 3 bases at V and 3 bases at J, leaving 5 bases unmatched. CDR3 sequence: CAISDPGQGFYEQYF. Here the CDR3 DNA reads TGTGCCATCAGTGACCCGGGACAGGGGTTCTACGAGCAGTACTTC.